The 28 T cell receptor beta chains below all came from one sample that was sequenced in a study of shared clonotypes between healthy human individuals. Measured with immunoSEQ multiplex PCR; TCRdb has only the in-frame clones, and not every one. The sample holds a few million clones; roughly 92% are singletons and the top ten take 0.3% to 0.45%. The sequencing sample was made of naive CD4+ T cells from PBMCs. Subset meaning: CD45RA+ positively selected. These receptors were collected from a man younger than 35 in good health. Some clones in this sample may be carry-over from other donors' samples.

The chain uses TRBV11-2 and TRBJ2-7; D is possibly TRBD1 (5 bases). CDR1 and CDR2 (germline): SGHAT, FQNNGV. Trimming took off 1 base at V and 5 bases at J, with 15 bases between the two ends. This CDR3 has 15 residues. CDR3 loop: CASSLAVGVGDEQYF. In nucleotides, the CDR3 is TGTGCCAGCAGCTTAGCGGTAGGGGTTGGTGACGAGCAGTACTTC.

V usage is TRBV6-4 and J usage is TRBJ2-6; D gene unclear. The CDR3 covers 15 residues. Trimming stripped 8 bases from V and 0 bases from J, with 11 bases between. Germline lookup yields CDR1 MRHNA and CDR2 SNTAGT. The CDR3 coding sequence is TGTGCCAGCTCAGATGGTTTCTCTGGGGCCAACGTCCTGACTTTC. Its protein is CASSDGFSGANVLTF.

The chain carries TRBV7-6 and TRBJ2-1; 10 bases are shared with TRBD2. The junction had 9 bases not matched to a gene; V was cut back by 1 base and J by 0 bases. CDR1 and CDR2 (germline): SGHVS, FNYEAQ. There are 19 residues in the CDR3. The CDR3 sequence is CASSLVGTSEISSYNEQFF. CDR3 nucleotides: TGTGCCAGCAGCTTAGTTGGGACTAGCGAGATCAGCTCCTACAATGAGCAGTTCTTC.

The chain joins TRBV28 to TRBJ2-6; the D gene is possibly TRBD1 (6 bases). This CDR3 spans 17 amino acids. V gave up 4 bases and J gave up 2 bases, with 15 bases separating them. The germline V gene has CDR1 MDHEN and CDR2 SYDVKM. In DNA, the CDR3 is TGTGCCAGCAGTTATTTAACAGGGTCCCCTGGGGCCAACGTCCTGACTTTC. Translated, it gives CASSYLTGSPGANVLTF. Based on the CDR3 plus reference TRBV28 and TRBJ2-6, the full variable domain is DVKVTQSSRYLVKRTGEKVFLECVQDMDHENMFWYRQDPGLGLRLIYFSYDVKMKEKGDIPEGYSVSREKKERFSLILESASTNQTSMYLCASSYLTGSPGANVLTFGAGSRLTVL.

This clone was counted only a few times. The chain links TRBV7-9 to TRBJ1-1; D is unclear. V was clipped by 1 base and J by 11 bases, with 17 bases between them. The CDR3 spans 14 residues. Germline CDR1 SEHNR, CDR2 FQNEAQ (reference sequence). The CDR3 reads CASSLEMEGTQAFF. In DNA form, the CDR3 reads TGTGCCAGCAGCTTAGAAATGGAGGGCACGCAGGCTTTCTTT.

This clone was counted between two and nine times. The V gene is TRBV18, the J gene TRBJ1-2; 7 bases are a match to TRBD1. The V gene end was trimmed by 5 bases and the J gene end by 8 bases; junction bases not matched to a gene: 5. Germline V gene sequence: CDR1 KGHSH, CDR2 LQKENI. The CDR3 is 12 residues long. CDR3 coding DNA: TGTGCCAGCTCAACGACAGGGTACGGCTACACCTTC. Protein sequence: CASSTTGYGYTF. Full variable domain (missing parts from reference TRBV18 and TRBJ1-2): NAGVMQNPRHLVRRRGQEARLRCSPMKGHSHVYWYRQLPEEGLKFMVYLQKENIIDESGMPKERFSAEFPKEGPSILRIQQVVRGDSAAYFCASSTTGYGYTFGSGTRLTVV.

In the case of this clone: At the DNA level, this CDR3 is encoded by other sequences in the same sample as well. V gene TRBV18 combines with J gene TRBJ1-4; unclear D gene. Germline V lookup: CDR1 KGHSH, CDR2 LQKENI. The ends were cut back, 3 bases at V and 8 bases at J, with 10 bases in the middle. This CDR3 spans 13 amino acids. CDR3 region: CASSPGGDEKLFF. CDR3 sequence (DNA): TGTGCCAGCTCACCGGGAGGTGACGAAAAACTGTTTTTT.

A single count supports this clone. DNA of the CDR3: TGTGCCAGCAGTTTAGAGCTTTTGGACTATGGCTACACCTTC. This codes for CASSLELLDYGYTF. This chain uses TRBV28 with TRBJ1-2; D gene unclear. Trimming left V 2 bases short and J 3 bases short, with 10 bases between. This CDR3 region has 14 residues. Germline-derived CDR1 and CDR2 are MDHEN and SYDVKM.

In this sample, this clone turned up once. V gene TRBV11-2 combines with J gene TRBJ2-2; D assignment may be TRBD1 or TRBD2 (6 bases each). This CDR3 has 16 residues. V lost 5 bases to trimming and J lost 5 bases, with 18 bases between them. Germline V gives CDR1 SGHAT, CDR2 FQNNGV. The CDR3 region has the DNA TGTGCCAGCAGCCCTAGGGGGGAGCTCTCTACCGGGGAGCTGTTTTTT. It specifies CASSPRGELSTGELFF. The complete variable domain, with remaining parts taken from reference TRBV11-2 and TRBJ2-2, reads EAGVAQSPRYKIIEKRQSVAFWCNPISGHATLYWYQQILGQGPKLLIQFQNNGVVDDSQLPKDRFSAERLKGVDSTLKIQPAKLEDSAVYLCASSPRGELSTGELFFGEGSRLTVL.

This clone has more than one count but fewer than ten. V gene TRBV4-3 combines with J gene TRBJ1-1; D not certain. Trimming removed 1 base from V and 3 bases from J, with 6 bases in between. Germline CDR1 and CDR2: LGHNA and YSLEER. This CDR3 is 13 amino acids long. In DNA, the CDR3 is TGCGCCAGCAGCCAAGGGGGTTACACTGAAGCTTTCTTT. Protein product: CASSQGGYTEAFF.

The chain recombines TRBV28 with TRBJ1-4, with D perhaps matching TRBD1 (6 bases). The CDR3 contains 13 residues. Trimming cost V 4 bases and J 8 bases, with 11 bases left between them. Germline CDR1 is MDHEN and CDR2 is SYDVKM. As DNA, the CDR3 is TGTGCCAGCAGTTCGGGACAACGGGAAAAACTGTTTTTT. It encodes CASSSGQREKLFF.

This chain links TRBV2 with TRBJ2-3; 14 bases map to TRBD2. Trimming took 7 bases from V and 6 from J; bases not matched to a gene: 6. The CDR3 covers 15 residues. Germline CDR1 is SNHLY and CDR2 is FYNNEI. CDR3 bases: TGTGCCAGCAACGGAAGACTAGCGGGAGGGGATACGCAGTATTTT. Its translation: CASNGRLAGGDTQYF.

The rearrangement joins TRBV27 to TRBJ2-2, with 7 bases identical to TRBD2. This CDR3 has 15 residues. The germline gives CDR1 MNHEY, CDR2 SMNVEV (reference sequence). J was trimmed by 6 bases and V by 3 bases; bases with no gene match: 7. The CDR3 loop reads CASSLTSGGAGELFF. The CDR3 DNA reads TGTGCCAGCAGTTTGACGTCGGGGGGAGCCGGGGAGCTGTTTTTT.

The chain joins TRBV7-6 to TRBJ2-7; D is unresolved. The CDR3 has 15 amino acids. The V and J ends lost 1 base and 1 base respectively, with 11 bases between them. Germline V gene sequence: CDR1 SGHVS, CDR2 FNYEAQ. CDR3 bases: TGTGCCAGCAGCTTAGGTAGATCAGCGTCCTACGAGCAGTACTTC. It is translated as CASSLGRSASYEQYF.

V gene TRBV29-1 combines with J gene TRBJ2-6; TRBD2 is a possible D gene (5 bases). This CDR3 contains 13 residues. V lost 4 bases and J 4 bases, leaving 8 bases between the germline ends. In germline, CDR1 is SQVTM, CDR2 ANQGSEA. Here the CDR3 DNA reads TGCAGCGTTGTGGAGGCAGGGGCCAACGTCCTGACTTTC. It specifies CSVVEAGANVLTF.

The chain is built from TRBV5-4 and TRBJ2-3, with 7 bases matching TRBD2. The CDR3 covers 17 residues. The germline V gene encodes CDR1 SGHNT and CDR2 YYREEE (reference sequence). The J segment lost 1 base and the V segment lost 4 bases, leaving 12 bases of the junction unmatched. The CDR3 reads CASSRGAGAEGTDTQYF. CDR3 DNA: TGTGCCAGCAGCCGAGGGGCGGGAGCAGAGGGCACAGATACGCAGTATTTT.

The chain employs TRBV5-8 and TRBJ2-5; 10 bases are a match to TRBD2. V shed 4 bases, J shed 1 base, and the junction held 16 bases outside the gene matches. The CDR3 runs to 19 residues. CDR1 SGHTS and CDR2 YDEGEE come from the germline V gene. CDR3: CASSPNSGRFFSGQETQYF. The CDR3 bases are TGTGCCAGCAGCCCTAATAGCGGGAGGTTTTTCTCTGGCCAAGAGACCCAGTACTTC.

This clone was seen just once. V is TRBV5-1 and J is TRBJ2-3, with D perhaps assigned TRBD1 or TRBD2 (5 bases each). Trimming shortened V by 10 bases and J by 0 bases, and 12 bases separated the two germline ends. From germline, CDR1 is SGHRS and CDR2 YFSETQ. This CDR3 has 13 residues. The CDR3 DNA follows: TGCGCCTCCGGGGCGGGTAGCACAGATACGCAGTATTTT. Its protein product is CASGAGSTDTQYF. The full variable domain, its missing parts supplied by reference TRBV5-1 and TRBJ2-3, is KAGVTQTPRYLIKTRGQQVTLSCSPISGHRSVSWYQQTPGQGLQFLFEYFSETQRNKGNFPGRFSGRQFSNSRSEMNVSTLELGDSALYLCASGAGSTDTQYFGPGTRLTVL.

This clone has just one count. V usage is TRBV14 and J usage is TRBJ2-2; D gene unclear. V lost 2 bases, J lost 0 bases, and 10 bases lay in between. This CDR3 has 16 residues. Germline V lookup: CDR1 SGHDN, CDR2 FVKESK. The CDR3 sequence: CASSQQLPANTGELFF. The CDR3 DNA sequence: TGTGCCAGCAGCCAACAATTACCAGCGAACACCGGGGAGCTGTTTTTT.

Comments on this clone: Other nucleotide sequences in the sample specify the same CDR3. The chain carries TRBV28 and TRBJ1-5; D uncertain. The V gene's germline CDR1 is MDHEN and CDR2 SYDVKM. This CDR3 region has 12 residues. V was cut by 3 bases and J by 7 bases, with 7 bases left in between. The CDR3: CASSFFGQPQHF. The CDR3 DNA reads TGTGCCAGCAGTTTTTTTGGCCAGCCCCAGCATTTT.

The V gene is TRBV29-1, the J gene TRBJ1-2, with D perhaps TRBD1 (6 bases). Trimming took 6 bases from V and 3 from J, leaving 14 bases between them. In germline, CDR1 is SQVTM, CDR2 ANQGSEA. CDR3 length: 13 residues. The CDR3 bases are TGCAGCGTCACTCAGGGGAGGTACTATGGCTACACCTTC. Its protein is CSVTQGRYYGYTF. Together with reference TRBV29-1 and TRBJ1-2, the CDR3 gives the full variable domain: SAVISQKPSRDICQRGTSLTIQCQVDSQVTMMFWYRQQPGQSLTLIATANQGSEATYESGFVIDKFPISRPNLTFSTLTVSNMSPEDSSIYLCSVTQGRYYGYTFGSGTRLTVV.

The chain carries TRBV5-1 and TRBJ2-1; 9 nucleotides line up with TRBD2. This CDR3 comprises 17 residues. The germline V gene encodes CDR1 SGHRS and CDR2 YFSETQ. V lost 4 bases, J lost 7 bases, and 15 bases stayed unmatched. The CDR3 loop is CASSMAPGGREGNEQFF. As DNA, the CDR3 is TGCGCCAGCAGCATGGCCCCTGGGGGGCGGGAGGGGAATGAGCAGTTCTTC.

J is TRBJ2-1 and V is TRBV27; D possibly matches TRBD1 or TRBD2 (6 bases each). The V and J ends lost 2 bases and 15 bases respectively, with 17 bases between them. Germline V gene lookup returns CDR1 MNHEY and CDR2 SMNVEV (reference sequence). The length of the CDR3 is 13 residues. The CDR3 bases are TGTGCCAGCAGTTTAAAGGGGGGATCGTCTGGGTTCTTC. Protein product: CASSLKGGSSGFF.

DNA for the CDR3: TGTGCCAGCAGCTTAGGACGGCGCACAGATACGCAGTATTTT. Translated, it gives CASSLGRRTDTQYF. This chain connects TRBV7-2 to TRBJ2-3, with D hard to call. The CDR3 consists of 14 residues. V shed 1 base and J shed 1 base, with 6 bases lying between them. CDR1 and CDR2 (germline): SGHTA, FQGNSA. Together with reference TRBV7-2 and TRBJ2-3, the CDR3 gives the full variable domain: GAGVSQSPSNKVTEKGKDVELRCDPISGHTALYWYRQSLGQGLEFLIYFQGNSAPDKSGLPSDRFSAERTGGSVSTLTIQRTQQEDSAVYLCASSLGRRTDTQYFGPGTRLTVL.

The genes are TRBV11-2 and TRBJ1-5; TRBD1 is a possible D gene (5 bases). Germline V gene data show CDR1 as SGHAT and CDR2 as FQNNGV. The ends were cut back, 2 bases at V and 6 bases at J, with 17 bases in the middle. The CDR3 has 16 amino acids. The DNA of the CDR3 is TGTGCCAGCAGCTTAAAGTGGTCGACGGGGCCTCAGCCCCAGCATTTT. It specifies CASSLKWSTGPQPQHF.

This chain joins TRBV14 and TRBJ1-1; no definite D call. Looked up from germline, CDR1 is SGHDN and CDR2 is FVKESK. This CDR3 is built from 13 residues. V was shortened by 5 bases and J by 1 base, with 8 bases between the two germline ends. CDR3 sequence reads: CASSSLPNTEAFF. CDR3 sequence (DNA): TGTGCCAGCAGCAGCTTACCGAACACTGAAGCTTTCTTT. The whole variable domain, filled in from reference TRBV14 and TRBJ1-1, reads EAGVTQFPSHSVIEKGQTVTLRCDPISGHDNLYWYRRVMGKEIKFLLHFVKESKQDESGMPNNRFLAERTGGTYSTLKVQPAELEDSGVYFCASSSLPNTEAFFGQGTRLTVV.

V is TRBV2 and J is TRBJ2-7, with D tentatively TRBD1 (5 bases). The germline V gene has CDR1 SNHLY and CDR2 FYNNEI. Trimming removed 3 bases from V and 3 bases from J, with 12 bases in between. This CDR3 region has 14 residues. CDR3 in amino acids: CASSDPDIFYEQYF. CDR3 coding DNA: TGTGCCAGCAGTGACCCGGACATCTTCTACGAGCAGTACTTC.

This clone was seen just once. The genes are TRBV5-1 and TRBJ2-2, with a weak D call TRBD1 (6 bases). From germline, CDR1 is SGHRS and CDR2 YFSETQ. The V gene lost 0 bases and the J gene lost 4 bases, with 13 bases spanning the gap. The CDR3 covers 16 residues. The CDR3 here is CASSLEKGEGTGELFF. The CDR3 nucleotides read TGCGCCAGCAGCTTGGAAAAGGGGGAAGGCACCGGGGAGCTGTTTTTT. The complete variable domain, with remaining parts taken from reference TRBV5-1 and TRBJ2-2, reads KAGVTQTPRYLIKTRGQQVTLSCSPISGHRSVSWYQQTPGQGLQFLFEYFSETQRNKGNFPGRFSGRQFSNSRSEMNVSTLELGDSALYLCASSLEKGEGTGELFFGEGSRLTVL.